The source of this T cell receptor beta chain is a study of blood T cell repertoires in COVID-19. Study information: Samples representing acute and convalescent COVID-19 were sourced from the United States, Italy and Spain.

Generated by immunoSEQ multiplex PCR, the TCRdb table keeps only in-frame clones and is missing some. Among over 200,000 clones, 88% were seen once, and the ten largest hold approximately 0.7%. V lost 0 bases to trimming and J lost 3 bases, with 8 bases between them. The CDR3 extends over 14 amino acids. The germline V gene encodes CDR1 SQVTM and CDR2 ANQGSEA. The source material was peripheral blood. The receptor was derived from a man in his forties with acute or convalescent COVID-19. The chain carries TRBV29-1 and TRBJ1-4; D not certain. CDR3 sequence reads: CSVEDTASNEKLFF. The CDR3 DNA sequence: TGCAGCGTTGAAGACACAGCTTCTAATGAAAAACTGTTTTTT.